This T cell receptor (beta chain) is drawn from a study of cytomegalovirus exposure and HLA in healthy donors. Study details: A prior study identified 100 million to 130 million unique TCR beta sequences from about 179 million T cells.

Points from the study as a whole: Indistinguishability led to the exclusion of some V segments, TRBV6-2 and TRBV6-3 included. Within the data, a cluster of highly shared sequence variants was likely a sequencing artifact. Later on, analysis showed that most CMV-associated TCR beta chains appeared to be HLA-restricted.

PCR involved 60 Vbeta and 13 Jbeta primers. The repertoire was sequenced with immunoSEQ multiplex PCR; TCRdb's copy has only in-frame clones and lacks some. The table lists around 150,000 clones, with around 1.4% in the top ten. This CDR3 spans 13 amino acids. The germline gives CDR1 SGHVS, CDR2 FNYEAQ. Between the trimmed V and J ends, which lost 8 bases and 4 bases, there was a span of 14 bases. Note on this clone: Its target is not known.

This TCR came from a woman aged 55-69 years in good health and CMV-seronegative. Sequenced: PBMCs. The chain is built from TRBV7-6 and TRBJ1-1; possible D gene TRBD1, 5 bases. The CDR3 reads CASGREEGTEAFF. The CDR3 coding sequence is TGTGCCAGCGGCAGGGAGGAGGGCACTGAAGCTTTCTTT.